Below are 25 T cell receptor beta chains sequenced from a single sample in a study of technical replicates of blood from several donors listed by TCRdb under 2017. Libraries were prepared through the immunoSEQ multiplex PCR assay. TCRdb obtained this table from immuneACCESS and retained in-frame rearrangements with V and J assigned. These tables miss some clones; where compared with another copy, unresolved V genes account for less than half of the shortfall, and the remainder is unexplained. Counted in this sample were approximately 13,000 clones; around 85% of them appeared once. In total, the top ten clones hold under 14% of the sample. Sequenced: PBMCs. All receptors derive from a human donor in good health.

The J gene is TRBJ1-5, the V gene TRBV4-1; D is undetermined. CDR1 and CDR2 from the germline V gene are MGHRA and YSYEKL. The CDR3 sequence is 17 residues long. V gave up 0 bases and J gave up 0 bases, with 12 bases separating them. The CDR3 DNA reads TGCGCCAGCAGCCAAGAACTTACAGCTTATAGCAATCAGCCCCAGCATTTT. Its translation: CASSQELTAYSNQPQHF.

This clone was observed once. The chain couples TRBV7-9 to TRBJ2-7; 12 nucleotides agree with TRBD2. The germline V gene encodes CDR1 SEHNR and CDR2 FQNEAQ (reference sequence). After removal of 5 bases from V and 5 bases from J, the junction contained 4 bases not matched to a gene. The CDR3 consists of 14 residues. Here the CDR3 DNA reads TGTGCCAGCAGCCGGACTAGCGGGATGGACGAGCAGTACTTC. Translation: CASSRTSGMDEQYF.

The chain is built from TRBV6-5 and TRBJ2-5; 10 nucleotides match TRBD2. The germline V gene encodes CDR1 MNHEY and CDR2 SVGAGI. V trimming: 6 bases; J trimming: 5 bases; junction bases outside the gene matches: 3. This CDR3 has 13 residues. The CDR3 loop is CASSRSGRETQYF. The DNA of the CDR3 is TGTGCCAGCAGCCGTAGCGGGAGGGAGACCCAGTACTTC.

The rearrangement links TRBV30 to TRBJ2-3; 13 bases map to TRBD2. The V gene's germline CDR1 is GTSNPN and CDR2 SVGIG (reference sequence). Germline trimming cut 2 bases from V and 10 bases from J; bases unmatched to any gene: 9. CDR3 length equals 15 residues. The DNA for the CDR3 is TGTGCCTGGAGTTCCGGGACTAGCGGGGCCTCTCCGCAGTATTTT. Translated: CAWSSGTSGASPQYF.

The genes are TRBV5-4 and TRBJ2-7; 7 bases are shared with TRBD2. Per germline, CDR1 SGHNT and CDR2 YYREEE (reference sequence). With V trimmed by 0 bases and J by 0 bases, 0 bases remained unmatched. The CDR3 has 14 amino acids. CDR3 in amino acids: CASSLGGSSYEQYF. The CDR3, as DNA: TGTGCCAGCAGCTTGGGCGGGAGCTCCTACGAGCAGTACTTC.

V gene TRBV7-8 combines with J gene TRBJ2-7; 7 positions match TRBD2. V lost 6 bases, J lost 1 base, and 9 bases stayed unmatched. The CDR3 contains 15 residues. CDR1 SGHVS and CDR2 FQNEAQ come from the germline V gene. The DNA for the CDR3 is TGTGCCAGCAGTTCTGAACCGGGACTATCCTACGAGCAGTACTTC. This encodes CASSSEPGLSYEQYF.

This CDR3 is CASSPKQETQYF. The CDR3 DNA sequence: TGCGCCAGCAGCCCTAAACAAGAGACCCAGTACTTC. The V call is TRBV5-1, the J call TRBJ2-5; no clear D gene. Trimming took off 4 bases at V and 2 bases at J, with 6 bases between the two ends. Germline CDR1 SGHRS, CDR2 YFSETQ. There are 12 residues in the CDR3.

This clone was seen once. The chain uses TRBV28 and TRBJ2-1, with D maybe TRBD1 (5 bases). This CDR3 spans 13 amino acids. Germline V CDR1 and CDR2: MDHEN, SYDVKM. Trimming pared 3 bases from V and 4 bases from J, leaving 7 bases between. CDR3 protein: CASSLTVYNEQFF. The CDR3 DNA sequence: TGTGCCAGCAGTTTGACAGTTTACAATGAGCAGTTCTTC.

CDR3 coding DNA: TGTGCCAGCAGTTTACAGGCCTCTGGGGCCAACGTCCTGACTTTC. It translates to CASSLQASGANVLTF. The rearrangement links TRBV28 to TRBJ2-6; D is unclear. The CDR3 has 15 amino acids. CDR1 and CDR2 (germline): MDHEN, SYDVKM. V was pared by 2 bases and J by 0 bases, with 5 bases between.

The rearrangement uses TRBV14 and TRBJ1-2; weak D call: TRBD1 (6 bases). Germline CDR1 reads SGHDN; CDR2 reads FVKESK. This CDR3 spans 14 amino acids. V was clipped by 0 bases and J by 4 bases, with 9 bases between them. In DNA, the CDR3 is TGTGCCAGCAGCCAAGACAGGGGTCCCTATGGCTACACCTTC. Protein product: CASSQDRGPYGYTF.

As for this clone: The conserved final phenylalanine or tryptophan is absent from the CDR3, which likely points to a read error. This chain joins TRBV2 and TRBJ1-2, with 9 bases identical to TRBD1. The CDR3 contains 14 residues. In germline, CDR1 is SNHLY, CDR2 FYNNEI. Trimming removed 6 bases from V and 7 bases from J; junction bases left unmatched: 9. CDR3 sequence: CASRSGQGVGGYTL. CDR3 nucleotides: TGTGCCAGCAGGTCGGGACAGGGAGTGGGTGGCTACACCCTC.

A few counts support this clone. This chain connects TRBV27 to TRBJ1-1, with 8 bases aligning to TRBD1. From germline, CDR1 is MNHEY and CDR2 SMNVEV (reference sequence). The CDR3 loop spans 14 amino acids. J gave up 3 bases and V 4 bases, and 4 bases lay outside the gene matches. The CDR3 DNA is TGTGCCAGCAGTTGGACAGGGAGGGACACTGAAGCTTTCTTT. Translating it yields CASSWTGRDTEAFF.

The CDR3 region has the DNA TGTGCCAGCAGCTTGGAGCAGGGATGGGGCTATGGCTACACCTTC. Translated: CASSLEQGWGYGYTF. This rearrangement joins TRBV5-4 to TRBJ1-2, with D maybe TRBD1 (5 bases). Deletions cut 0 bases from V and 4 bases from J, with 13 bases between. CDR1 and CDR2 from the germline V gene are SGHNT and YYREEE (reference sequence). CDR3 size: 15 residues.

The chain recombines TRBV4-2 with TRBJ2-7; 7 bases are shared with TRBD1. Germline CDR1 LGHNA, CDR2 YNFKEQ. This CDR3 has 16 residues. Trimming took 3 bases from V and 0 from J; bases not matched to a gene: 8. CDR3 nucleotides: TGTGCCAGCAGCCATACGCCGGGACAGAGCTCCTACGAGCAGTACTTC. It specifies CASSHTPGQSSYEQYF.

The rearrangement joins TRBV6-1 to TRBJ1-1; D perhaps matches TRBD1 (6 bases). Germline CDR1 MNHNS, CDR2 SASEGT. The CDR3 extends over 14 amino acids. V lost 4 bases to trimming and J lost 3 bases, with 12 bases between them. CDR3 coding DNA: TGTGCCAGCAGTGCACAGGGAGGGGACACTGAAGCTTTCTTT. This gives the protein CASSAQGGDTEAFF.

The chain is built from TRBV28 and TRBJ2-1, with TRBD2 matching 7 bases. Germline-derived CDR1 and CDR2 are MDHEN and SYDVKM. The CDR3 sequence is 18 residues long. V lost 4 bases, J lost 1 base, and 13 bases stayed unmatched. The CDR3 spells CASSSSPWSGTSYNEQFF. CDR3 DNA: TGTGCCAGCAGTTCATCCCCTTGGAGCGGGACTTCCTACAATGAGCAGTTCTTC.

This chain uses TRBV5-1 with TRBJ2-1; 13 nucleotides line up with TRBD2. Germline V gene lookup returns CDR1 SGHRS and CDR2 YFSETQ. The CDR3 contains 18 residues. The junction had 14 bases not matched to a gene; V was cut back by 2 bases and J by 9 bases. CDR3 coding DNA: TGCGCCAGCAGCTTTAGACTAGCGGGAGGAGCCGAGGGAGGTGAGCAGTTCTTC. It codes for CASSFRLAGGAEGGEQFF.

The chain combines TRBV2 with TRBJ2-7; 9 nucleotides agree with TRBD1. V lost 5 bases to trimming and J lost 3 bases; unmatched junction nucleotides: 8. From germline, CDR1 is SNHLY and CDR2 FYNNEI. The CDR3 spans 15 residues. The CDR3 sequence: CASSLEQGAHYEQYF. In nucleotides, the CDR3 is TGTGCCAGCAGTCTAGAACAGGGGGCTCACTACGAGCAGTACTTC.

The chain uses TRBV2 and TRBJ2-1; 13 nucleotides align to TRBD2. The length of the CDR3 is 15 residues. Trimming at V came to 7 bases and at J to 10 bases, leaving 10 bases not matched to a gene. CDR1 SNHLY and CDR2 FYNNEI come from the germline V gene. CDR3 sequence reads: CASITLAGGPSEQFF. DNA of the CDR3: TGTGCCAGCATTACACTAGCGGGAGGGCCATCCGAGCAGTTCTTC.

The genes are TRBV11-1 and TRBJ2-6; D is unresolved. The CDR3 totals 14 residues. The ends were cut back, 6 bases at V and 0 bases at J, with 6 bases in the middle. Germline assignment: CDR1 SGHAT and CDR2 FQDESV (reference sequence). CDR3 nucleotides: TGTGCCAGCAGTCGGGTCTCTGGGGCCAACGTCCTGACTTTC. This encodes CASSRVSGANVLTF.

The chain combines TRBV28 with TRBJ2-2, with TRBD2 matching 13 bases. The V segment lost 4 bases and the J segment 4 bases; nucleotides outside the gene matches: 9. CDR3 size: 18 residues. Germline V lookup: CDR1 MDHEN, CDR2 SYDVKM. CDR3 in DNA: TGTGCCAGCAGTTCTTACCGCCGGACTAGCGGGAGCACCGGGGAGCTGTTTTTT. This gives the protein CASSSYRRTSGSTGELFF. The full variable domain, its missing parts supplied by reference TRBV28 and TRBJ2-2, is DVKVTQSSRYLVKRTGEKVFLECVQDMDHENMFWYRQDPGLGLRLIYFSYDVKMKEKGDIPEGYSVSREKKERFSLILESASTNQTSMYLCASSSYRRTSGSTGELFFGEGSRLTVL.

The chain combines TRBV7-9 with TRBJ1-1, with TRBD1 matching over 12 bases. This CDR3 is built from 18 residues. Germline CDR1 and CDR2: SEHNR and FQNEAQ (reference sequence). J was trimmed by 4 bases and V by 1 base; bases with no gene match: 10. CDR3 residues: CASSLGGTGGARGTEAFF. In DNA, the CDR3 is TGTGCCAGCAGCTTAGGCGGGACAGGGGGCGCCCGGGGCACTGAAGCTTTCTTT.

This chain links TRBV6-6 with TRBJ2-7, with 13 bases fitting TRBD2. This CDR3 spans 15 amino acids. Germline trimming cut 5 bases from V and 7 bases from J; bases unmatched to any gene: 8. From germline, CDR1 is MNHNY and CDR2 SVGAGI (reference sequence). The CDR3 region has the DNA TGTGCCAGCAGTCGTACTAGCGGGAGGGCCGAAGAGCAGTACTTC. The encoded protein is CASSRTSGRAEEQYF.

This chain connects TRBV6-5 to TRBJ2-3; a weak D match, TRBD2 (6 bases). V was pared by 8 bases and J by 1 base, with 10 bases between. CDR1 and CDR2 from the germline V gene are MNHEY and SVGAGI. CDR3 size: 13 residues. CDR3 sequence: CASFRRGTDTQYF. The DNA for the CDR3 is TGTGCCAGCTTCCGGAGGGGCACAGATACGCAGTATTTT.

This clone occurred once. The chain recombines TRBV28 with TRBJ2-2, with D perhaps TRBD1 (6 bases). Germline CDR1 MDHEN, CDR2 SYDVKM. The CDR3 spans 13 residues. Trimming removed 5 bases at V and 7 bases at J, with 11 bases between. The CDR3 sequence is CASSQTGYGELFF. CDR3 DNA: TGTGCCAGCAGTCAAACAGGGTACGGGGAGCTGTTTTTT.